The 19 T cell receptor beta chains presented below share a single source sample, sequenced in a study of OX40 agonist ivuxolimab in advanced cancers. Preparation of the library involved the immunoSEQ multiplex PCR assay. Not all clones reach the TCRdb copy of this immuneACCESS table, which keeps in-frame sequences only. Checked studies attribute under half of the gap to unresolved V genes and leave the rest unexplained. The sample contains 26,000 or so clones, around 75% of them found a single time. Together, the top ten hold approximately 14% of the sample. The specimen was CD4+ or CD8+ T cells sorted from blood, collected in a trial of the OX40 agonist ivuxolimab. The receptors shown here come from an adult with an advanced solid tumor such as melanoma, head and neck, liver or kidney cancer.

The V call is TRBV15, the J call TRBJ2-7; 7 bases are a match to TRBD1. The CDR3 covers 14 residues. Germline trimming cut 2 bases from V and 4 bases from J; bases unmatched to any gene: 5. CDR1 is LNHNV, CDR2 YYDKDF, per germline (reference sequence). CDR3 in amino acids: CATSRTRTGYEQYF. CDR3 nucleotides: TGTGCCACCAGCAGAACGAGGACAGGTTACGAGCAGTACTTC.

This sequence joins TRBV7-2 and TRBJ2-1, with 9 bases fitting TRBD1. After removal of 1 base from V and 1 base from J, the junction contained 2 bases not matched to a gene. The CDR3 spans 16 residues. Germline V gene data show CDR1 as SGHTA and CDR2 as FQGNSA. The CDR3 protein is CASSLGDRVSYNEQFF. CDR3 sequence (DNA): TGTGCCAGCAGCTTAGGGGACAGGGTTTCCTACAATGAGCAGTTCTTC.

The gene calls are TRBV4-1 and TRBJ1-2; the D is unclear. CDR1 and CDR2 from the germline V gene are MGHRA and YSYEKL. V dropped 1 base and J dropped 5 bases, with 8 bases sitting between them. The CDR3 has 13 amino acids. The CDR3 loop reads CASSQVGKYGYTF. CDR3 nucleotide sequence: TGCGCCAGCAGCCAAGTGGGTAAATATGGCTACACCTTC.

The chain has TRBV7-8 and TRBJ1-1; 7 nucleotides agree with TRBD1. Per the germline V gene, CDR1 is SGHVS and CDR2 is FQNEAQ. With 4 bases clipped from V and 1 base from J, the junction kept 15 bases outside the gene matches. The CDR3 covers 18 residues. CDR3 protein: CASSSLEGTGARNTEAFF. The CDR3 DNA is TGTGCCAGCAGCTCCCTGGAGGGTACAGGGGCGAGGAACACTGAAGCTTTCTTT.

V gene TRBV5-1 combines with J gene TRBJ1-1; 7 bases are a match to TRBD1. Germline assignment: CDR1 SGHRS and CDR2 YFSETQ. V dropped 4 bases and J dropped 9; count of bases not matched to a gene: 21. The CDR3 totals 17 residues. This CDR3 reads CASSGRGTDFHSRKAFF. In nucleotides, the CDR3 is TGCGCCAGCAGCGGGAGAGGGACAGACTTTCACTCGCGCAAAGCTTTCTTT.

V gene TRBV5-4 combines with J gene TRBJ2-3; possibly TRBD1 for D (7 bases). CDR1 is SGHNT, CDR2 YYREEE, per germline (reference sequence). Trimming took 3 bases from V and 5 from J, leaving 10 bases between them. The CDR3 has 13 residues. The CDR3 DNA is TGTGCCAGCAGCTCCAGGGGGGAAGATACGCAGTATTTT. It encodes CASSSRGEDTQYF.

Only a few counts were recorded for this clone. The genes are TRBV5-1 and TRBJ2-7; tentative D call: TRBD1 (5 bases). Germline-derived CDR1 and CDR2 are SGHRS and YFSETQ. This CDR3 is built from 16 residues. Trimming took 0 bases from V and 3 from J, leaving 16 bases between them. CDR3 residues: CASSLGEWRRDYEQYF. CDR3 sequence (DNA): TGCGCCAGCAGCTTGGGCGAGTGGCGCAGGGACTACGAGCAGTACTTC.

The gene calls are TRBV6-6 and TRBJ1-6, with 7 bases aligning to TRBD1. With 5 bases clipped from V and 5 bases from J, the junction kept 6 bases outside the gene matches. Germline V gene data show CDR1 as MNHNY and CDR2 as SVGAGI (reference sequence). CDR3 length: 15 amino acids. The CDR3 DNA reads TGTGCCAGCAGTATTGGACAGGCTAATAATTCACCCCTCCACTTT. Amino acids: CASSIGQANNSPLHF.

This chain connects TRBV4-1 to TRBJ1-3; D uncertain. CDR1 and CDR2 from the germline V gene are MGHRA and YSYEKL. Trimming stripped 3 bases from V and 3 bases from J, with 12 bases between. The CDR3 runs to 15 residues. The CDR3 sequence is CASSQGPGFGNTIYF. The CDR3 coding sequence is TGCGCCAGCAGCCAGGGCCCGGGCTTTGGAAACACCATATATTTT.

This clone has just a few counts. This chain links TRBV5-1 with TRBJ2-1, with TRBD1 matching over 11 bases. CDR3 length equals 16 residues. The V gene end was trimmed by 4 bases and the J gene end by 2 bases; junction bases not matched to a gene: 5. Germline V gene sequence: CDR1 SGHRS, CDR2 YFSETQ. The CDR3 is CASSPGTGGPYNEQFF. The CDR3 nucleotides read TGCGCCAGCAGCCCCGGGACAGGGGGTCCCTACAATGAGCAGTTCTTC.

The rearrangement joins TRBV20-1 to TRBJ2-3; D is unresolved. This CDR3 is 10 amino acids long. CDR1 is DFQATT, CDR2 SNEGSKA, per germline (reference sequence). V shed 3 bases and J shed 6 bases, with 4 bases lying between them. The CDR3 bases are TGCAGTGCTAGTAAGGATACGCAGTATTTT. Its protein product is CSASKDTQYF.

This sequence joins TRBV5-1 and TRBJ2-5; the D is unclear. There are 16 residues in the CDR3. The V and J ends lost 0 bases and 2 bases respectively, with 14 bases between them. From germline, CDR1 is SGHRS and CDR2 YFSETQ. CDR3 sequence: CASSLAGEVLQETQYF. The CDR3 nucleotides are TGCGCCAGCAGCTTGGCCGGTGAAGTTTTACAAGAGACCCAGTACTTC. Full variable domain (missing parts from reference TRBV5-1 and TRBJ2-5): KAGVTQTPRYLIKTRGQQVTLSCSPISGHRSVSWYQQTPGQGLQFLFEYFSETQRNKGNFPGRFSGRQFSNSRSEMNVSTLELGDSALYLCASSLAGEVLQETQYFGPGTRLLVL.

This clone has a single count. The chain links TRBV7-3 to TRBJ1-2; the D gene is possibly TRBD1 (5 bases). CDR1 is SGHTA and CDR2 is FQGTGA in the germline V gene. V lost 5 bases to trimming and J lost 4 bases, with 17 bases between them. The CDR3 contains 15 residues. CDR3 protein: CASSPQGGPSYGYTF. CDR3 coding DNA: TGTGCCAGCAGCCCCCAGGGTGGGCCTTCCTATGGCTACACCTTC.

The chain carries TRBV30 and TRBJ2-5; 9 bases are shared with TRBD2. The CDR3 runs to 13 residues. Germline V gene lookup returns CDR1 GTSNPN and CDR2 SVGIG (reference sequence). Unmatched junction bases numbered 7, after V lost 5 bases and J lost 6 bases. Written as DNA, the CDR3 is TGTGCCTGGGGCGGGGGGGCTACGAAGACCCAGTACTTC. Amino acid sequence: CAWGGGATKTQYF.

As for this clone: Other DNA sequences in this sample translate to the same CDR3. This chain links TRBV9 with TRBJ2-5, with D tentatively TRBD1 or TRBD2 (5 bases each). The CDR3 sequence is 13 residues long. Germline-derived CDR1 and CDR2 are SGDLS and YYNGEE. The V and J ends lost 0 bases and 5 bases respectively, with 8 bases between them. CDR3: CASSVARGETQYF. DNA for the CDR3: TGTGCCAGCAGCGTAGCGAGGGGTGAGACCCAGTACTTC.

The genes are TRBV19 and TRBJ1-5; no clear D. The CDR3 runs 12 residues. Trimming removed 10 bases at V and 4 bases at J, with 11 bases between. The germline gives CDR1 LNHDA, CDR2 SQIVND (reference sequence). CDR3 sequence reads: CATTGWNQPQHF. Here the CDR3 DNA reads TGTGCCACCACCGGATGGAATCAGCCCCAGCATTTT.

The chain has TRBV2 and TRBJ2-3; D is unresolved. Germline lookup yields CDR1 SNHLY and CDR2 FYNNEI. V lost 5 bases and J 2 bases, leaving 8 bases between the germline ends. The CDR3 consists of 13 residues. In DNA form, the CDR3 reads TGTGCCAGCAGTCTCCCCTTCACAGATACGCAGTATTTT. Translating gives CASSLPFTDTQYF.

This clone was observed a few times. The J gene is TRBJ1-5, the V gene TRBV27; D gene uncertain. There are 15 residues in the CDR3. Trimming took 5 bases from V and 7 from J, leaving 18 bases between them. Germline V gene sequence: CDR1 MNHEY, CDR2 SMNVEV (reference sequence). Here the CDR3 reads CASSRGDPRQQPQHF. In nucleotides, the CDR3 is TGTGCCAGCAGTAGAGGAGACCCCAGGCAACAGCCCCAGCATTTT.

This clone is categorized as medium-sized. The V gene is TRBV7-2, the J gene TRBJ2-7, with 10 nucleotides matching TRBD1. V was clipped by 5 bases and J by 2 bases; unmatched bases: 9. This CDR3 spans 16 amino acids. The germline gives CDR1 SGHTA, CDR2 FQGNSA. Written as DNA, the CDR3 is TGTGCCAGCAGCCCAACCCCGGACAGGGGGGCCTACGAGCAGTACTTC. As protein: CASSPTPDRGAYEQYF.